This TCR beta chain is from a study of post-analysis software for immune sequencing data. About the research overall: The patients showed relapsing-remitting, secondary progressive and progressive-relapsing multiple sclerosis courses. Study observations and caveats: Elevated frequency relative to controls characterized roughly 5 TRBV segments in patients, TRBV5-6, TRBV5-1 and TRBV20-1 among them.

Germline V gives CDR1 SGHVS, CDR2 FQNEAQ. The CDR3 is 14 residues long. Regarding this clonotype: Its antigen is as yet unknown. Germline and junction disagree at one end, which may indicate a read error.

Every TCR beta cDNA library bore unique molecular identifiers. A single record per CDR3 protein comes from TCRdb applying MiXCR to the PCR reads. There are fewer than 850,000 distinct CDR3 sequences in the sample; 25% to 30% occur only once, and 0.56% lies in the top ten. Sequenced material: blood. The chain combines TRBV7-8 with TRBJ2-5; the D gene is possibly TRBD1 (5 bases). The clonotype comes from a girl under 18 with multiple sclerosis. The CDR3 protein is CASSPSRVQGTQYF. DNA for the CDR3: TGTGCCAGCAGCCCGAGCAGGGTCCAAGGGACCCAGTACTTC.